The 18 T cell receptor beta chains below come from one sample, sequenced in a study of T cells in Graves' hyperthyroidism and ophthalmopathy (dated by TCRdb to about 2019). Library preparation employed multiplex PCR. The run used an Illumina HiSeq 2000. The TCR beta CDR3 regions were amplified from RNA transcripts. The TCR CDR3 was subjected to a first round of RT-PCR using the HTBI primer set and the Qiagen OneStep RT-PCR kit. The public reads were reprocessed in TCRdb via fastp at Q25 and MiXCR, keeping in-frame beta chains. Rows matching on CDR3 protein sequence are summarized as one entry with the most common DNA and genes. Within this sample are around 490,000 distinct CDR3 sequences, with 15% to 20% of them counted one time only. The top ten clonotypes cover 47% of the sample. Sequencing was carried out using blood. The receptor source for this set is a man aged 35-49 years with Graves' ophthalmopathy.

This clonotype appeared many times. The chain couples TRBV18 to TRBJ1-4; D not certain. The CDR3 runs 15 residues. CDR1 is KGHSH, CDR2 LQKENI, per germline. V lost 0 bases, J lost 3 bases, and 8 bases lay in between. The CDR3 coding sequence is TGTGCCAGCTCACCACCCGAGGGAGCTAATGAAAAACTGTTTTTT. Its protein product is CASSPPEGANEKLFF.

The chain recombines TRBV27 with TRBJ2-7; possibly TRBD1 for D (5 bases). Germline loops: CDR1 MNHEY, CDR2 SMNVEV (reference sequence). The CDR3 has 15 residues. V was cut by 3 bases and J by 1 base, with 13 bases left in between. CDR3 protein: CASSFEKGRSYEQYF. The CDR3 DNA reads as TGTGCCAGCAGTTTTGAGAAGGGGCGATCCTACGAGCAGTACTTC.

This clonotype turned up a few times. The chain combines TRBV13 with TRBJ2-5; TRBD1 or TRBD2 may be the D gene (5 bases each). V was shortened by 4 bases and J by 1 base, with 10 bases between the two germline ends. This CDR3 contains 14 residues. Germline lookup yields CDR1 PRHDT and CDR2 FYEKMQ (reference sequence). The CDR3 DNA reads TGTGCCAGCAGCTCCCCGGGGCGCCAAGAGACCCAGTACTTC. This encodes CASSSPGRQETQYF.

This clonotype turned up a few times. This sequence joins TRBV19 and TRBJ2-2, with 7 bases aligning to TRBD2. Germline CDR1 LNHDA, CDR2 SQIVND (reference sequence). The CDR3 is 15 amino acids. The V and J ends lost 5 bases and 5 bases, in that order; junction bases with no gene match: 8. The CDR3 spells CASSPSREGTGELFF. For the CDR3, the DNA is TGTGCCAGTAGTCCCAGCAGGGAGGGGACCGGGGAGCTGTTTTTT.

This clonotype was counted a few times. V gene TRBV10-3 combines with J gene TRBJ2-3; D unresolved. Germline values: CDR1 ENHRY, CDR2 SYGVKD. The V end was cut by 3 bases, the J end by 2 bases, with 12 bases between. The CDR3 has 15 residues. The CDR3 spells CAISDQASTTDTQYF. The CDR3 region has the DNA TGTGCCATCAGTGACCAGGCCTCCACCACAGATACGCAGTATTTT.

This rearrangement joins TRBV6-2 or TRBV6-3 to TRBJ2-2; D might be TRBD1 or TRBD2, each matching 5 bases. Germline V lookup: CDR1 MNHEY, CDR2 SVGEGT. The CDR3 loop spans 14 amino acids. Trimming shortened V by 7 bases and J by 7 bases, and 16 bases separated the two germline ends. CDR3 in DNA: TGTGCCAGCACCCCTCGACTGGGGGACGGGGAGCTGTTTTTT. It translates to CASTPRLGDGELFF.

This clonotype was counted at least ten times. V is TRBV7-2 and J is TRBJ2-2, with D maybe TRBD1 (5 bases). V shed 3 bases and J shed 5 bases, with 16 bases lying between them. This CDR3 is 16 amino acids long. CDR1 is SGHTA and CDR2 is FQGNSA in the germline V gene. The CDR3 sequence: CASSLAPRGGTGELFF. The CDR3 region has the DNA TGTGCCAGCAGCTTGGCCCCAAGGGGTGGAACCGGGGAGCTGTTTTTT.

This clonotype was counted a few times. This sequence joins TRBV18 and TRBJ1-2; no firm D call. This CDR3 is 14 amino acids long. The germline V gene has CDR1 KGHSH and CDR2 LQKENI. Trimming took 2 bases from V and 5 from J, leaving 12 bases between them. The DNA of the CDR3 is TGTGCCAGCTCACCAGAGGAGGGAGATTATGGCTACACCTTC. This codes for CASSPEEGDYGYTF.

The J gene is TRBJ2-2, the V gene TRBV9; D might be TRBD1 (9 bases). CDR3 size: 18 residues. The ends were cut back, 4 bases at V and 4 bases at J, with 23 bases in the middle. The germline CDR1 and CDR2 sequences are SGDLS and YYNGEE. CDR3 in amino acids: CASSPTGGTGLRTGELFF. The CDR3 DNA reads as TGTGCCAGCAGCCCAACGGGGGGGACAGGGCTACGCACCGGGGAGCTGTTTTTT.

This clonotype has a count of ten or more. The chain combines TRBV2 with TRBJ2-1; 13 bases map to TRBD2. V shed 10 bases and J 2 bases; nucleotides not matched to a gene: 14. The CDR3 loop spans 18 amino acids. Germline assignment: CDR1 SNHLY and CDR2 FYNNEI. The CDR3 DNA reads TGTGCCATCACACTCGGACTAGCGGGAGTGGGGACCTACAATGAGCAGTTCTTC. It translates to CAITLGLAGVGTYNEQFF.

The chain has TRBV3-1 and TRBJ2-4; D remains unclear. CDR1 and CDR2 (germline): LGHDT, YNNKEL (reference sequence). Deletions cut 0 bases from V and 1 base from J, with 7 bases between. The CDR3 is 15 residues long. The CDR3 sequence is CASSQDHGAKNIQYF. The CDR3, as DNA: TGTGCCAGCAGCCAAGACCACGGCGCCAAAAACATTCAGTACTTC. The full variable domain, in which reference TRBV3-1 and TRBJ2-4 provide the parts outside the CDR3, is DTAVSQTPKYLVTQMGNDKSIKCEQNLGHDTMYWYKQDSKKFLKIMFSYNNKELIINETVPNRFSPKSPDKAHLNLHINSLELGDSAVYFCASSQDHGAKNIQYFGAGTRLSVL.

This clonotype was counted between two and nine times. CDR3 residues: CASSLGGGGEYNEQFF. CDR3 nucleotides: TGTGCCAGCAGCTTGGGGGGAGGGGGCGAATACAATGAGCAGTTCTTC. The rearrangement links TRBV5-6 to TRBJ2-1; D tentatively reads TRBD1 or TRBD2 (7 bases each). Between the trimmed V and J ends, which lost 0 bases and 4 bases, there was a span of 14 bases. Germline loops: CDR1 SGHDT, CDR2 YYEEEE. CDR3 size: 16 residues.

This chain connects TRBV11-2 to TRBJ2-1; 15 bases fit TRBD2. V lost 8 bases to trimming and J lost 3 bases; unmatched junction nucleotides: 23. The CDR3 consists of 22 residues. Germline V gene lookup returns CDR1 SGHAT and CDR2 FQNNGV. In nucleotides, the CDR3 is TGTGCCAGCGGATACCCCCCTACCGGGACTAGCGGGAGGATGTATATCTACAATGAGCAGTTCTTC. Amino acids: CASGYPPTGTSGRMYIYNEQFF.

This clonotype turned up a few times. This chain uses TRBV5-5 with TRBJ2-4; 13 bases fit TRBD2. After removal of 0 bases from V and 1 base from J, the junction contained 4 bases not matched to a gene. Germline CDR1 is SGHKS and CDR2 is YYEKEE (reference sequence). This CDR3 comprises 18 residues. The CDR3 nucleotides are TGTGCCAGCAGCTTGGGACTAGCGGGAGGAAAGGCCAAAAACATTCAGTACTTC. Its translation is CASSLGLAGGKAKNIQYF.

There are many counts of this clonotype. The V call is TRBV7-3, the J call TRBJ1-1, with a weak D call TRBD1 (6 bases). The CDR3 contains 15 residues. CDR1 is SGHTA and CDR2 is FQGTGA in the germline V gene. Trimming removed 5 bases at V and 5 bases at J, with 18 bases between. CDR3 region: CASSSSGRGGTEAFF. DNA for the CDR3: TGTGCCAGCAGCAGTAGTGGCAGGGGCGGAACTGAAGCTTTCTTT.

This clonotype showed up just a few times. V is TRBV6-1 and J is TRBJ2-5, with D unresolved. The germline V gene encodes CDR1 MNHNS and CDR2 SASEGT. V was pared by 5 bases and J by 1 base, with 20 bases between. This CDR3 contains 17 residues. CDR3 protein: CASSPPIGRVSQETQYF. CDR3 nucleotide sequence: TGTGCCAGCAGTCCCCCCATCGGAAGGGTGTCCCAAGAGACCCAGTACTTC.

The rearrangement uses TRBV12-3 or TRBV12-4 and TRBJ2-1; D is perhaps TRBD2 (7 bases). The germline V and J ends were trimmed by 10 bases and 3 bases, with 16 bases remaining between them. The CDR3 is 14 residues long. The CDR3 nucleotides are TGTGCCACTCTACGGGGGGCGATCTACAATGAGCAGTTCTTC. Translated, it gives CATLRGAIYNEQFF.

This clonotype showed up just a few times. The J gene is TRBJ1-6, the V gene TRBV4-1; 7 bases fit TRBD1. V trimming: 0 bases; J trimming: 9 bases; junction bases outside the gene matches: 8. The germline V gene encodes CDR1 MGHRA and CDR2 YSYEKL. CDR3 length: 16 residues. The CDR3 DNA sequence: TGCGCCAGCAGCCAAGATCAAGGGGGCGCGAGTTCACCCCTCCACTTT. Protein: CASSQDQGGASSPLHF.